One T cell receptor (beta chain) is described in this entry. In this sample, this clonotype turned up a few times. This receptor's antigen is unknown. No base quality values were provided; no much bigger clone lies one nucleotide off. These data belong to a study of identical twins listed by TCRdb under 2016. A note on the overall study: To test whether fetal clonotypes persist, the study used deep sequencing on TCR alpha and beta repertoires from monozygotic twins, unrelated adults of various ages, and cord blood. To rule out contamination, the twin experiments were replicated at different times with different library preparation protocols. What the authors observed across the whole study: Out-of-frame TCR alpha sequences shared between twins showed an excess of low generation-probability sequences compared with coincidental sharing between unrelated individuals. In monozygotic twins, out-of-frame TCR alpha sharing was systematically underestimated by recombination models, although the models agreed with sharing between unrelated individuals. Because the same donors could not be followed over many years, the conclusions relied on cross-sectional statistical analysis. Excess twin sharing in beta out-of-frame sequences was weaker because fewer shared sequences lowered the signal-to-noise ratio. Fewer insertions were carried by abundant cord blood beta clonotypes; a weaker similar trend was observed in young adult naive repertoires, while no such trend was observed in memory repertoires. Zero-insertion analyses could be partly confounded by invariant T cells such as MAIT and iNKT, although diverse VJ usage argued against such confounding for most clonotypes.

To prepare the library, 5' RACE was applied. TCRdb records Illumina HiSeq 2000 as the sequencer. A universal primer binding site was added through template switching, and the final cDNA carried a unique molecular identifier so that TCR cDNA molecules could be counted accurately. Specific primers in the conserved constant-segment region were used to synthesize first-strand cDNA for TCR alpha and beta chains. To control for contamination, every cDNA library carried two barcodes: a SMART-Mk sample barcode plus Illumina barcodes. Two successive PCR steps introduced TruSeq adapter sequences along with Illumina sample barcodes. The Illumina HiSeq platform was used with custom primers to sequence TCR alpha and beta cDNA libraries. Per the original workflow: MiGEC was used to process raw reads and extract unique molecular identifiers, and MiXCR was used to find CDR3 positions. For each individual, recombination models were inferred using an EM algorithm with the repgenHMM and IGoR tools. The analysis of shared clonotypes was done with the tcR package in R, with sharing normalized by the product of cloneset sizes. To study raw recombination without the effects of thymic and clonal selection, out-of-frame nonproductive sequences were analyzed. TCRdb reanalyzed the raw reads on its own, using fastp at Q25 for trimming and MiXCR for clone calling, and kept in-frame beta chains. Every distinct CDR3 protein forms one entry, paired with its most common genes and DNA. The authors' filters were not applied to this entry. The sample includes a few hundred thousand distinct CDR3 sequences, with approximately 12% observed a single time. 4% to 5% of the sample lies in the top ten.

Measured from the cysteine to the phenylalanine, the CDR3 is 16 residues long. Of the read, only the CDR3 DNA is kept; its 48 bases are in frame from base 1. In the germline V gene, CDR1 corresponds to LGHNA and CDR2 to YNFKEQ. V lost 1 base and J lost 6 bases; the stretch between them is 19 bases long. Every donor in the study was a healthy Caucasian. Three pairs of female monozygotic twins, all aged roughly 18 to 29 years, were included in the twin cohort. Miltenyi CD45RO+ enrichment and human naive T-cell isolation kits were used to isolate memory (CD45RO+) and naive T cells from PBMC. This same sample was also part of a study on yellow fever vaccine responses in identical twins. The second study also describes: According to the authors, in identical twins the way T cells responded to vaccination appeared partly convergent and partly personalized. The study precisely tracked vaccine-responding T cell clones in identical twins.

The sequencing sample was made of memory (CD45RO+) T cells sorted from blood. This specimen's cell subset or site label, interpreted: CD45RO+ enriched T cells. This clonotype was sampled from a young woman in good health. Here the chain combines TRBV4-2 and TRBJ2-7; the D region is possibly TRBD1 or TRBD2, each matching across 6 bases. The nucleotides are TGTGCCAGCAGCCAAGTACGGGTCGGGGGCTTTTCCGAGCAGTACTTC. Its protein is CASSQVRVGGFSEQYF.